This TCR beta chain was recorded in a study of OX40 agonist ivuxolimab in advanced cancers. Across the whole study: The study reported partial responses in three patients: one hepatocellular carcinoma, two cutaneous melanoma.

Findings and limits, study-wide: Expanded peripheral T cell antigen specificity was not determined. At 0.1 to 3.0 mg/kg and by week 6, CD4+ and CD8+ T cells in the blood had expanded clonally.

CDR1 and CDR2 from the germline V gene are SGHNT and YYREEE (reference sequence). The V and J ends lost 0 bases and 5 bases respectively, with 19 bases between them. The CDR3 runs 17 residues. TCRdb keeps only in-frame clones here, not all; method: immunoSEQ multiplex PCR. The sample lists about 83,000 clones; around 86% were seen once. Notes on this clone: Its antigen is currently unknown.

Specimen: CD4+ or CD8+ T cells sorted from blood, collected in a trial of the OX40 agonist ivuxolimab. The gene calls are TRBV5-4 and TRBJ2-3, with unresolved D. The TCR comes from an adult with an advanced solid tumor such as melanoma, head and neck, liver or kidney cancer. The CDR3 loop reads CASSLGSRTPRGDTQYF. In DNA, the CDR3 is TGTGCCAGCAGCTTGGGGTCGAGGACCCCCAGAGGAGATACGCAGTATTTT. Filled out from reference TRBV5-4 and TRBJ2-3, the complete variable domain reads ETGVTQSPTHLIKTRGQQVTLRCSSQSGHNTVSWYQQALGQGPQFIFQYYREEENGRGNFPPRFSGLQFPNYSSELNVNALELDDSALYLCASSLGSRTPRGDTQYFGPGTRLTVL.